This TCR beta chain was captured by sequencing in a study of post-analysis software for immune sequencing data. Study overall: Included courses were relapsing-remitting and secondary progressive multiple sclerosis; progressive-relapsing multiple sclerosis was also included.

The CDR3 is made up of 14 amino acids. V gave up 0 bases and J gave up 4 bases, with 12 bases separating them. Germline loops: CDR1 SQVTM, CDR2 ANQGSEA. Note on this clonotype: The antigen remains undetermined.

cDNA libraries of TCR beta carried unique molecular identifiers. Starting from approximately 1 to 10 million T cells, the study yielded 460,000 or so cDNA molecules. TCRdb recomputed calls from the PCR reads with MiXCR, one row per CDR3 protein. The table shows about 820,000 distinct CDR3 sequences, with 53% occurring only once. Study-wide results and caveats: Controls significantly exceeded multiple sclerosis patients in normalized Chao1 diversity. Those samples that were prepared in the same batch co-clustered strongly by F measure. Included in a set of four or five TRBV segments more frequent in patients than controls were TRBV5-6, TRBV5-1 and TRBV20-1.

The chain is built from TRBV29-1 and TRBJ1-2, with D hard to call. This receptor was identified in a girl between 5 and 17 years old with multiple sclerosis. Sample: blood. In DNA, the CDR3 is TGCAGCGTTGAAGATCTAGGGCGTAGCTATGGCTACACCTTC. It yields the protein CSVEDLGRSYGYTF.